A single sample is the source of the 25 T cell receptor beta chains below, sequenced in a study of blood T cell repertoires in COVID-19. TCRdb's copy holds only in-frame clones and misses some; the assay was immunoSEQ multiplex PCR. Among 60,000 or so clones listed, roughly 90% were seen once. Sample: peripheral blood. Receptors originate from a man in his 60s with active COVID-19.

The genes are TRBV9 and TRBJ2-4; 13 bases fit TRBD2. V shed 4 bases, J shed 12 bases, and the junction held 13 bases outside the gene matches. CDR1 is SGDLS and CDR2 is YYNGEE in the germline V gene. There are 16 residues in the CDR3. In nucleotides, the CDR3 is TGTGCCAGCAGCCTCGAAGGACTAGCGGGGGTCTCGCCTCAGTACTTC. This sequence encodes CASSLEGLAGVSPQYF. Using reference TRBV9 and TRBJ2-4 for the parts outside the CDR3, the full variable domain is DSGVTQTPKHLITATGQRVTLRCSPRSGDLSVYWYQQSLDQGLQFLIQYYNGEERAKGNILERFSAQQFPDLHSELNLSSLELGDSALYFCASSLEGLAGVSPQYFGAGTRLSVL.

V is TRBV6-1 and J is TRBJ2-7; tentatively, D is TRBD2 (6 bases). The germline CDR1 and CDR2 sequences are MNHNS and SASEGT. Trimming pared 0 bases from V and 2 bases from J, leaving 11 bases between. This CDR3 has 15 amino acids. The CDR3: CASSEAGGPPYEQYF. The CDR3 coding sequence is TGTGCCAGCAGTGAAGCCGGGGGTCCCCCCTACGAGCAGTACTTC.

The chain couples TRBV5-5 to TRBJ2-1; 10 bases are shared with TRBD1. With V trimmed by 1 base and J by 7 bases, 8 bases remained unmatched. The CDR3 is 16 amino acids. CDR1 is SGHKS and CDR2 is YYEKEE in the germline V gene (reference sequence). CDR3 bases: TGTGCCAGCAGCTTGTGGTCGGGACAGGGGTTTAATGAGCAGTTCTTC. Residues: CASSLWSGQGFNEQFF.

The chain couples TRBV28 to TRBJ2-7; D uncertain. The V end was cut by 2 bases, the J end by 2 bases, with 13 bases between. Germline V gene lookup returns CDR1 MDHEN and CDR2 SYDVKM. The CDR3 runs to 15 residues. CDR3 sequence reads: CASSLGSQSPYEQYF. The CDR3 DNA follows: TGTGCCAGCAGTTTAGGCTCTCAATCCCCCTACGAGCAGTACTTC.

The chain couples TRBV18 to TRBJ1-6; TRBD1 is a possible D gene (5 bases). Germline-derived CDR1 and CDR2 are KGHSH and LQKENI. The germline V and J ends were trimmed by 2 bases and 8 bases, with 19 bases remaining between them. The CDR3 runs 17 residues. The CDR3 loop is CASSPGLWNRPDSPLHF. The CDR3 DNA sequence: TGTGCCAGCTCACCAGGGTTGTGGAACAGGCCGGATTCACCCCTCCACTTT.

As DNA, the CDR3 is TGTGCCAGTAGTATAGCGGCCCCAACCTCGGGGGCCAAAAACATTCAGTACTTC. Translation gives CASSIAAPTSGAKNIQYF. The genes are TRBV19 and TRBJ2-4, with a tentative D call TRBD2 (5 bases). Trimming took off 1 base at V and 1 base at J, with 17 bases between the two ends. In germline, CDR1 is LNHDA, CDR2 SQIVND (reference sequence). CDR3 size: 18 residues.

The chain recombines TRBV11-2 with TRBJ2-7; TRBD2 matches at 11 bases. With 1 base clipped from V and 3 bases from J, the junction kept 5 bases outside the gene matches. The CDR3 spans 16 residues. Per germline, CDR1 SGHAT and CDR2 FQNNGV. This chain's CDR3 is CASSLVTSGSVYEQYF. The CDR3 nucleotides are TGTGCCAGCAGCTTAGTAACTAGCGGGAGTGTCTACGAGCAGTACTTC.

This chain connects TRBV7-3 to TRBJ1-2, with TRBD1 as a possible D gene (6 bases). Looked up from germline, CDR1 is SGHTA and CDR2 is FQGTGA. The ends were cut back, 5 bases at V and 0 bases at J, with 10 bases in the middle. The length of the CDR3 is 14 residues. The CDR3 DNA reads as TGTGCCAGCAGCCCGGACAGTACTAACTATGGCTACACCTTC. It translates to CASSPDSTNYGYTF.

The chain recombines TRBV24-1 with TRBJ2-1, with TRBD1 matching 9 bases. Germline CDR1 KGHDR, CDR2 SFDVKD. J gave up 9 bases and V 2 bases, and 10 bases lay outside the gene matches. This CDR3 contains 16 residues. Written as DNA, the CDR3 is TGTGCCACCAGTGATTCCCTCCGGGACAGGGTTGGTGAGCAGTTCTTC. This encodes CATSDSLRDRVGEQFF.

The chain employs TRBV7-3 and TRBJ2-7, with 9 bases fitting TRBD1. CDR1 is SGHTA, CDR2 FQGTGA, per germline. J lost 4 bases, V lost 5 bases, and 9 bases had no gene match. This CDR3 is built from 15 residues. Here the CDR3 DNA reads TGTGCCAGCAGCGATACAGGGGGCAATCGGTACGAGCAGTACTTC. Protein sequence: CASSDTGGNRYEQYF. The whole variable domain, filled in from reference TRBV7-3 and TRBJ2-7, reads GAGVSQTPSNKVTEKGKYVELRCDPISGHTALYWYRQSLGQGPEFLIYFQGTGAADDSGLPNDRFFAVRPEGSVSTLKIQRTERGDSAVYLCASSDTGGNRYEQYFGPGTRLTVT.

CDR3 loop: CASSPEGRSTTDTQYF. CDR3 DNA: TGCGCCAGCAGCCCCGAGGGCAGAAGTACCACAGATACGCAGTATTTT. This chain connects TRBV5-1 to TRBJ2-3; D is perhaps TRBD2 (5 bases). The CDR3 is 16 amino acids. V lost 4 bases and J 2 bases, leaving 17 bases between the germline ends. Germline V gives CDR1 SGHRS, CDR2 YFSETQ.

The chain uses TRBV19 and TRBJ2-5, with a weak D call TRBD2 (6 bases). The CDR3 spans 14 residues. Between the trimmed V and J ends, which lost 3 bases and 5 bases, there was a span of 13 bases. Germline V gene data show CDR1 as LNHDA and CDR2 as SQIVND (reference sequence). The CDR3 here is CASSIRRGLETQYF. In DNA, the CDR3 is TGTGCCAGTAGTATCCGGCGGGGCCTGGAGACCCAGTACTTC.

The rearrangement uses TRBV10-2 and TRBJ1-6; tentatively, D is TRBD1 (6 bases). From germline, CDR1 is WSHSY and CDR2 SAAADI. The CDR3 extends over 14 amino acids. Trimming removed 4 bases at V and 6 bases at J, with 10 bases between. The CDR3, as DNA: TGCGCCAGCAGTGGAGGACAGATTAATTCACCCCTCCACTTT. This codes for CASSGGQINSPLHF.

The chain is built from TRBV11-2 and TRBJ2-7; D is possibly TRBD2 (5 bases). With 5 bases removed from V and 4 bases from J, the gap between germline ends came to 15 bases. Germline V gives CDR1 SGHAT, CDR2 FQNNGV. The CDR3 runs to 14 residues. The CDR3 loop is CASSPVVREYEQYF. The CDR3 nucleotides are TGTGCCAGCAGCCCCGTTGTACGGGAATACGAGCAGTACTTC.

The chain has TRBV28 and TRBJ2-2, with TRBD2 identical over 8 bases. This CDR3 region has 13 residues. The germline CDR1 and CDR2 sequences are MDHEN and SYDVKM. Losses at the gene ends were 8 bases for V and 4 bases for J; bases not matched to a gene: 3. CDR3 in amino acids: CASGTSLTGELFF. The CDR3 DNA reads TGTGCCAGCGGGACTAGTCTCACCGGGGAGCTGTTTTTT. The full variable domain, in which reference TRBV28 and TRBJ2-2 provide the parts outside the CDR3, is DVKVTQSSRYLVKRTGEKVFLECVQDMDHENMFWYRQDPGLGLRLIYFSYDVKMKEKGDIPEGYSVSREKKERFSLILESASTNQTSMYLCASGTSLTGELFFGEGSRLTVL.

This clone showed up just once. The chain joins TRBV7-8 to TRBJ2-1; TRBD1 agrees at 9 bases. Trimming took 0 bases from V and 5 from J; bases not matched to a gene: 2. Germline assignment: CDR1 SGHVS and CDR2 FQNEAQ. The CDR3 has 15 amino acids. This chain's CDR3 is CASSLAGQGNNEQFF. Written as DNA, the CDR3 is TGTGCCAGCAGCTTAGCGGGACAGGGCAACAATGAGCAGTTCTTC.

This chain links TRBV18 with TRBJ1-4; tentative D call: TRBD1 (6 bases). Germline CDR1 reads KGHSH; CDR2 reads LQKENI. The CDR3 length is 15 residues. Trimming stripped 3 bases from V and 5 bases from J, with 13 bases between. The chain's CDR3 is CASSPAQGKNEKLFF. In nucleotides, the CDR3 is TGTGCCAGCTCACCGGCACAGGGAAAAAATGAAAAACTGTTTTTT.

V usage is TRBV7-8 and J usage is TRBJ2-5; D is unresolved. The V gene lost 5 bases and the J gene lost 5 bases, with 12 bases spanning the gap. The CDR3 runs 13 residues. CDR1 is SGHVS and CDR2 is FQNEAQ in the germline V gene. The DNA of the CDR3 is TGTGCCAGCAGCCGAGGAGTTGTGGAGACCCAGTACTTC. Translated: CASSRGVVETQYF.

This clone was recorded once. This chain connects TRBV5-1 to TRBJ2-1; D possibly corresponds to TRBD2 (7 bases). CDR3 size: 15 residues. Trimming took 6 bases from V and 6 from J, leaving 19 bases between them. CDR1 is SGHRS and CDR2 is YFSETQ in the germline V gene. The CDR3 loop reads CASNPTGGSGNEQFF. CDR3 sequence (DNA): TGCGCCAGCAACCCCACGGGGGGCTCTGGCAATGAGCAGTTCTTC.

The V call is TRBV5-8, the J call TRBJ2-3, with 8 nucleotides matching TRBD2. CDR1 SGHTS and CDR2 YDEGEE come from the germline V gene. The CDR3 contains 16 residues. Germline trimming cut 4 bases from V and 0 bases from J; bases unmatched to any gene: 7. For the CDR3, the DNA is TGTGCCAGCAGCCCGAGGGTAGCGGGGAGCACAGATACGCAGTATTTT. Translating gives CASSPRVAGSTDTQYF. Full variable domain (rest looked up from reference TRBV5-8 and TRBJ2-3): EAGVTQSPTHLIKTRGQQATLRCSPISGHTSVYWYQQALGLGLQFLLWYDEGEERNRGNFPPRFSGRQFPNYSSELNVNALELEDSALYLCASSPRVAGSTDTQYFGPGTRLTVL.

This chain links TRBV27 with TRBJ1-6, with 7 bases lining up with TRBD1. Germline V gives CDR1 MNHEY, CDR2 SMNVEV (reference sequence). This CDR3 spans 17 amino acids. Trimming took 1 base from V and 5 from J; bases not matched to a gene: 8. The CDR3 region has the DNA TGTGCCAGCAGTTTATTCTCGACAGGGTCAGATAATTCACCCCTCCACTTT. Amino acid sequence: CASSLFSTGSDNSPLHF.

The V gene is TRBV11-2, the J gene TRBJ2-1; weak D call: TRBD2 (5 bases). Germline V CDR1 and CDR2: SGHAT, FQNNGV. V was cut by 5 bases and J by 9 bases, with 23 bases left in between. The CDR3 is 16 amino acids. CDR3 sequence: CASSQNPRRGRSEQFF. In nucleotides, the CDR3 is TGTGCCAGCAGCCAAAACCCCCGACGGGGTAGGTCTGAGCAGTTCTTC.

This clone was recorded once. The CDR3 region has the DNA TGTGCCAGCACCCTTGGGGTACAGGGAGAGGGATCACCCCTCCACTTT. It is translated as CASTLGVQGEGSPLHF. The V and J genes are TRBV5-4 and TRBJ1-6; possible D gene TRBD1, 6 bases. V lost 6 bases and J 10 bases, leaving 23 bases between the germline ends. The CDR3 is 16 amino acids. Germline CDR1 SGHNT, CDR2 YYREEE (reference sequence).

Only one count was recorded for this clone. The rearrangement joins TRBV28 to TRBJ1-1; D call uncertain. The germline V and J ends were trimmed by 4 bases and 1 base, with 10 bases remaining between them. The CDR3 length is 14 residues. Germline V gene data show CDR1 as MDHEN and CDR2 as SYDVKM. The CDR3 DNA is TGTGCCAGCAGTTCCCCCGGTCCGAACACTGAAGCTTTCTTT. This sequence encodes CASSSPGPNTEAFF.

The chain joins TRBV5-1 to TRBJ2-2; D may be TRBD2 (5 bases). Trimming cost V 1 base and J 1 base, with 8 bases left between them. This CDR3 contains 15 residues. The germline V gene has CDR1 SGHRS and CDR2 YFSETQ. The CDR3 loop is CASSLSGKNTGELFF. The CDR3, as DNA: TGCGCCAGCAGCTTGTCCGGGAAGAACACCGGGGAGCTGTTTTTT.